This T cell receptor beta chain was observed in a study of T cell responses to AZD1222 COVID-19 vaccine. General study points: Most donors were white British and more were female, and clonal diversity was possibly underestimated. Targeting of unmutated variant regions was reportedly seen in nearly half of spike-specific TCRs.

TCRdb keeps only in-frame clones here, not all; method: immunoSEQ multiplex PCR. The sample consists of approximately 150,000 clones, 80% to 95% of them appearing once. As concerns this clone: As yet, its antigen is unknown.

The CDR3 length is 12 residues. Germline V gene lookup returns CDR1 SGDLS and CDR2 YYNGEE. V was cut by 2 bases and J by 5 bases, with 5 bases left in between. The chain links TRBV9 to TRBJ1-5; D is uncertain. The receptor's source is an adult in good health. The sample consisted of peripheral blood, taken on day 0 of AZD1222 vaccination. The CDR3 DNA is TGTGCCAGCAGCGTCGGTGATCAGCCCCAGCATTTT. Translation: CASSVGDQPQHF.